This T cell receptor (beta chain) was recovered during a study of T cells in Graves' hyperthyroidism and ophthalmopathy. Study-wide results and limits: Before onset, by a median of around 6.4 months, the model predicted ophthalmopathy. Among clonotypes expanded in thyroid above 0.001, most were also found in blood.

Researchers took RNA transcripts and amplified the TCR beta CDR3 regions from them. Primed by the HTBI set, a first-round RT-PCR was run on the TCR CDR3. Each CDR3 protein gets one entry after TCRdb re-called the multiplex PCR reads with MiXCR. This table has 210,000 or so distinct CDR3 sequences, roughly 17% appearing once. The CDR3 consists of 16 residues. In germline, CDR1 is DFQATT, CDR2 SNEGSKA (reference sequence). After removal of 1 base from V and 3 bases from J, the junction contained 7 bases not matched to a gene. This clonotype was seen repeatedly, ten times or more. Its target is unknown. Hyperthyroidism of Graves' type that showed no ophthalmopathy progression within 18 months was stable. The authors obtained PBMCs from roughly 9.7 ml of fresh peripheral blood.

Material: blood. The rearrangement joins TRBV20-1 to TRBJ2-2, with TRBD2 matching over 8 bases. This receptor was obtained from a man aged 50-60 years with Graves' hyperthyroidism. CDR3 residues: CSARVFGRADTGELFF. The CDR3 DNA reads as TGCAGTGCTAGAGTTTTCGGGAGGGCCGACACCGGGGAGCTGTTTTTT.